These T cell receptor beta chains were read from a single sample in a study of T cell changes during pregnancy in multiple sclerosis. Only in-frame clones appear in the TCRdb table, and some are missing; sequencing was by immunoSEQ multiplex PCR. The sample lists about 44,000 clones; around 90% were seen once. The sample here was CD4+ T cells from peripheral blood mononuclear cells, taken in the first trimester of pregnancy. These receptors came from a female donor with multiple sclerosis, enrolled in a pregnancy study. CDR3s include the opening cysteine and the closing phenylalanine or tryptophan. The order of the fields is V gene, D gene, clone size, J gene, CDR3 DNA, CDR3 protein. The D gene is left open where the match is weak. Only part of the rows carry a size: once, few, many, or a class if the clone is expanded.

v_gene: TRBV27; d_gene: NA; abundance: NA; j_gene: TRBJ1-2; CDR3nt: TGTGCCAGCAGTTTACGCCGGACAGATAACTATGGCTACACCTTC; CDR3aa: CASSLRRTDNYGYTF
v_gene: TRBV19; d_gene: NA; abundance: NA; j_gene: TRBJ1-5; CDR3nt: TGTGCCAGTACACGGACGGGGGGGCCCCAGCATTTT; CDR3aa: CASTRTGGPQHF
v_gene: TRBV9; d_gene: TRBD1; abundance: few; j_gene: TRBJ2-7; CDR3nt: TGTGCCAGCAGCCCCAGGACAGGGGGGATCCACGAGCAGTACTTC; CDR3aa: CASSPRTGGIHEQYF
v_gene: TRBV4-1; d_gene: NA; abundance: NA; j_gene: TRBJ2-7; CDR3nt: TGCGCCAGCAGCCAAATCGGGAGCTCCTACGAGCAGTACTTC; CDR3aa: CASSQIGSSYEQYF
v_gene: TRBV28; d_gene: TRBD1; abundance: NA; j_gene: TRBJ1-2; CDR3nt: TGTGCCAGTAAGACAGGGACCTCTGGCTACACCTTC; CDR3aa: CASKTGTSGYTF
v_gene: TRBV5-1; d_gene: NA; abundance: few; j_gene: TRBJ1-2; CDR3nt: TGCGCCAGCAGCTTGGCGGGGTCGGGCTATGGCTACACCTTC; CDR3aa: CASSLAGSGYGYTF
v_gene: TRBV5-1; d_gene: TRBD1; abundance: once; j_gene: TRBJ1-3; CDR3nt: TGCGCCAGCAGCTCACTCGGACAGGGGGTTTCCGGAAACACCATATATTTT; CDR3aa: CASSSLGQGVSGNTIYF
v_gene: TRBV4-1; d_gene: TRBD2; abundance: NA; j_gene: TRBJ2-1; CDR3nt: TGCGCCAGCAGCCACCTCAGCTCAGCGGGAGGAGGCAATGAGCAGTTCTTC; CDR3aa: CASSHLSSAGGGNEQFF
v_gene: TRBV28; d_gene: NA; abundance: NA; j_gene: TRBJ1-2; CDR3nt: TGTGCCAGCAACCGGGATCAAACTAACTATGGCTACACCTTC; CDR3aa: CASNRDQTNYGYTF
v_gene: TRBV6-5; d_gene: NA; abundance: NA; j_gene: TRBJ2-1; CDR3nt: TGTGCCAGCAGCCCGTGGCGGACTTCCTACAATGAGCAGTTCTTC; CDR3aa: CASSPWRTSYNEQFF
v_gene: TRBV30; d_gene: NA; abundance: NA; j_gene: TRBJ2-7; CDR3nt: TGTGCCTGGAGTGTAAGTCAGGGGGAGCAGTACTTC; CDR3aa: CAWSVSQGEQYF
v_gene: TRBV19; d_gene: TRBD1; abundance: NA; j_gene: TRBJ2-7; CDR3nt: TGTGCCAGTAGTATATATGGGACAGGGGCCTACGAGCAGTACTTC; CDR3aa: CASSIYGTGAYEQYF
v_gene: TRBV5-8; d_gene: TRBD1; abundance: NA; j_gene: TRBJ1-4; CDR3nt: TGTGCCAGCAGCTACTACAGGGGGCTGGGTGAAAAACTGTTTTTT; CDR3aa: CASSYYRGLGEKLFF
v_gene: TRBV19; d_gene: NA; abundance: NA; j_gene: TRBJ2-4; CDR3nt: TGTGCCAGTTCAGGAGGTTCGGCCAAAAACATTCAGTACTTC; CDR3aa: CASSGGSAKNIQYF
v_gene: TRBV29-1; d_gene: NA; abundance: once; j_gene: TRBJ1-4; CDR3nt: TGCAGCGGGGGGCCGGGCGCAGAAAAACTGTTTTTT; CDR3aa: CSGGPGAEKLFF
v_gene: TRBV5-4; d_gene: NA; abundance: NA; j_gene: TRBJ1-3; CDR3nt: TGTGCCAGCAGCTTGGGGGGCAGGGAAGGCACCATATATTTT; CDR3aa: CASSLGGREGTIYF
v_gene: TRBV5-1; d_gene: NA; abundance: NA; j_gene: TRBJ1-1; CDR3nt: TGCGCCAGCAGCTTGGCCCACTACAGGGAAACTGAAGCTTTCTTT; CDR3aa: CASSLAHYRETEAFF
v_gene: TRBV19; d_gene: NA; abundance: few; j_gene: TRBJ2-5; CDR3nt: TGTGCCAGTAGTATAGCCCGACGGCAGGGGGGTTTTGAGACCCAGTACTTC; CDR3aa: CASSIARRQGGFETQYF
v_gene: TRBV19; d_gene: NA; abundance: few; j_gene: TRBJ1-2; CDR3nt: TGTGCCAGTAGTAGAAGGGAGAACTATGGCTACACCTTC; CDR3aa: CASSRRENYGYTF
v_gene: TRBV4-3; d_gene: NA; abundance: NA; j_gene: TRBJ1-4; CDR3nt: TGCGCCAGCAGCCAAGATCGGAGGGGCGTGGCTAATGAAAAACTGTTTTTT; CDR3aa: CASSQDRRGVANEKLFF
v_gene: TRBV5-8; d_gene: NA; abundance: NA; j_gene: TRBJ1-1; CDR3nt: TGTGCCAGCAGCAAGACAGCCATGAACACTGAAGCTTTCTTT; CDR3aa: CASSKTAMNTEAFF
v_gene: TRBV7-6; d_gene: NA; abundance: NA; j_gene: TRBJ2-5; CDR3nt: TGTGCCAGCAGCCCTGGGACTTTTCAGGTGGAGACCCAGTACTTC; CDR3aa: CASSPGTFQVETQYF
v_gene: TRBV5-4; d_gene: NA; abundance: NA; j_gene: TRBJ1-4; CDR3nt: TGTGCCAGCAGCTTTGGGCAGGGCTTTGAAAAACTGTTTTTT; CDR3aa: CASSFGQGFEKLFF
v_gene: TRBV29-1; d_gene: TRBD1; abundance: NA; j_gene: TRBJ1-2; CDR3nt: TGCAGCGTTGAAGAGAGGGTAGACAGGGTTGGGGCTGGCTACACCTTC; CDR3aa: CSVEERVDRVGAGYTF
v_gene: TRBV30; d_gene: NA; abundance: NA; j_gene: TRBJ1-1; CDR3nt: TGTGCCTGGAGGACGACAGGTCTCTCTGAAGCTTTCTTT; CDR3aa: CAWRTTGLSEAFF
v_gene: TRBV7-7; d_gene: NA; abundance: NA; j_gene: TRBJ2-1; CDR3nt: TGTGCCAGCAGCTTGAACGCAGGGCAAAGCTCCTACAATGAGCAGTTCTTC; CDR3aa: CASSLNAGQSSYNEQFF